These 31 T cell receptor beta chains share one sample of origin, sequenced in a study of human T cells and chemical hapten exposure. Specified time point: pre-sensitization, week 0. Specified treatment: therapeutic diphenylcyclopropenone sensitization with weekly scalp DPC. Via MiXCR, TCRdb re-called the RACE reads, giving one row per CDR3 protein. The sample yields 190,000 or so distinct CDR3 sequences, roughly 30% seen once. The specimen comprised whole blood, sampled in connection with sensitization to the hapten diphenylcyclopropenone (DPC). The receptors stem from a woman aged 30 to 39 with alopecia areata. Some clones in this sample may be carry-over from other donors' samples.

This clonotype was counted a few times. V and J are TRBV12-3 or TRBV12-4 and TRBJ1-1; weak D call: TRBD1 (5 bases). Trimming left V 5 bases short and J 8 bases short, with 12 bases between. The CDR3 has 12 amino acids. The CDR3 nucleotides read TGTGCCAGCAGTCCAGCAGGGAGGGAAGCTTTCTTT. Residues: CASSPAGREAFF.

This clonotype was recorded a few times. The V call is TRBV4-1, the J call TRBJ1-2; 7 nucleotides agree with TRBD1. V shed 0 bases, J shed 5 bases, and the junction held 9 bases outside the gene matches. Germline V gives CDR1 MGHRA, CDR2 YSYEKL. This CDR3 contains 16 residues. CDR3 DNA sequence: TGCGCCAGCAGCCAAGACAGGGGGACTGGTGGTTATGGCTACACCTTC. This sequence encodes CASSQDRGTGGYGYTF.

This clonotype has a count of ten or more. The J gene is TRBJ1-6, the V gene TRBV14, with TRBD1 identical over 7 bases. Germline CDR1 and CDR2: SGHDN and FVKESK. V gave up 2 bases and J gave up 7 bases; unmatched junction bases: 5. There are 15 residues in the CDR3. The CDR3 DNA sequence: TGTGCCAGCAGCCAAACGCGACAGGGCAATTCACCCCTCCACTTT. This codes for CASSQTRQGNSPLHF.

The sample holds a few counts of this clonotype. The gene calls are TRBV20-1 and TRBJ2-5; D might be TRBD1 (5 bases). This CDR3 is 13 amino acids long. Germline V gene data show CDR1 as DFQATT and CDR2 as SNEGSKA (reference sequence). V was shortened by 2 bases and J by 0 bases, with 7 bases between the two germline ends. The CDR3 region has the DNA TGCAGTGCTAGAAAGGGGTACCAAGAGACCCAGTACTTC. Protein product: CSARKGYQETQYF.

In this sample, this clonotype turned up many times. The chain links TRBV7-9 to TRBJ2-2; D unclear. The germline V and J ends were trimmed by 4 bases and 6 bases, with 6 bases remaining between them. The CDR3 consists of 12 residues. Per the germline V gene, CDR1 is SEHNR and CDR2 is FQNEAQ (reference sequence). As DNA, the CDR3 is TGTGCCAGCAGCTCTAACCCCGGGGAGCTGTTTTTT. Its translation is CASSSNPGELFF.

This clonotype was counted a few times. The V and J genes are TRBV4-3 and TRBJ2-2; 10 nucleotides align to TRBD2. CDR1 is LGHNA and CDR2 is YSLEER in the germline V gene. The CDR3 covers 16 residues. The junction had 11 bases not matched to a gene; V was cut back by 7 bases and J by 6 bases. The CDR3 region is CASTVLAGVWAGELFF. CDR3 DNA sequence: TGCGCCAGCACTGTGCTAGCGGGGGTGTGGGCCGGGGAGCTGTTTTTT.

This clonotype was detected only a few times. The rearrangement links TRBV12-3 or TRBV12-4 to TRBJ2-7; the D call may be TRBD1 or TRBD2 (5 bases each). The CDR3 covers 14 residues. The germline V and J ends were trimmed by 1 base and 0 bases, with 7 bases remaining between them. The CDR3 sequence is CASSLEGSSYEQYF. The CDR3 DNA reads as TGTGCCAGCAGTTTAGAGGGGAGCTCCTACGAGCAGTACTTC.

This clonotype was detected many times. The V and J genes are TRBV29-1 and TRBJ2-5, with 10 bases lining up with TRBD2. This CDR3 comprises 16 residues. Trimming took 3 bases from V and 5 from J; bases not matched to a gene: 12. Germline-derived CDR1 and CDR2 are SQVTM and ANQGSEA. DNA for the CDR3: TGCAGCGTTGAGATTCTAGCGGGGGTTCGGAAGGAGACCCAGTACTTC. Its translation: CSVEILAGVRKETQYF.

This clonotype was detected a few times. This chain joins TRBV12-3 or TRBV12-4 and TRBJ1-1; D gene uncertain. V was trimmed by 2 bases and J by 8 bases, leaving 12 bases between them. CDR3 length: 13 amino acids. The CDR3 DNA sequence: TGTGCCAGCAGTTTATCGTACAGCCAAGAAGCTTTCTTT. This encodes CASSLSYSQEAFF.

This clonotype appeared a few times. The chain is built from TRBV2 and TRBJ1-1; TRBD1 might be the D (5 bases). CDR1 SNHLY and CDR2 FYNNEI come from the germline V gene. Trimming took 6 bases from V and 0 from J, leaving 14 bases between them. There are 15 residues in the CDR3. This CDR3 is CASSYRRSLNTEAFF. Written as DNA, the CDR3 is TGTGCCAGCAGCTACAGGCGTTCGCTGAACACTGAAGCTTTCTTT.

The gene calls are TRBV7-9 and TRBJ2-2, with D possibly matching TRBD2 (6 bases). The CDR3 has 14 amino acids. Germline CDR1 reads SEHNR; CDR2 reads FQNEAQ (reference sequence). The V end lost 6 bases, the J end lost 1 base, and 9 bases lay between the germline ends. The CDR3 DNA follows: TGTGCCAGCAGACCGGGGGTGAACACCGGGGAGCTGTTTTTT. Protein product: CASRPGVNTGELFF.

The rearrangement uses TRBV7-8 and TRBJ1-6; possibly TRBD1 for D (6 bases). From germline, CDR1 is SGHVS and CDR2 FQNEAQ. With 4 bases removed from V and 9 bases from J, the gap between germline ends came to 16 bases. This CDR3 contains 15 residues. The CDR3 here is CASSSGARARSPLHF. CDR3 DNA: TGTGCCAGCAGCTCAGGGGCTCGGGCGCGTTCACCCCTCCACTTT.

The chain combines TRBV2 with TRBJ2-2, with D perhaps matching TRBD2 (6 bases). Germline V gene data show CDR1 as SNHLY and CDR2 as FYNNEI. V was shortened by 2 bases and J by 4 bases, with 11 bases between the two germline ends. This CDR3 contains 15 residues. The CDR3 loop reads CASSETSRTTGELFF. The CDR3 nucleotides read TGTGCCAGCAGTGAAACTAGCAGGACCACCGGGGAGCTGTTTTTT.

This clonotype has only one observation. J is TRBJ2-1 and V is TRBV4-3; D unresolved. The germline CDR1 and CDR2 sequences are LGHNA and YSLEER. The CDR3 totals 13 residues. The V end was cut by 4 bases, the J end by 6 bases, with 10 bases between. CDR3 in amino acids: CASSRLAGNEQFF. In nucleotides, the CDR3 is TGCGCCAGCAGCCGCTTAGCTGGCAATGAGCAGTTCTTC.

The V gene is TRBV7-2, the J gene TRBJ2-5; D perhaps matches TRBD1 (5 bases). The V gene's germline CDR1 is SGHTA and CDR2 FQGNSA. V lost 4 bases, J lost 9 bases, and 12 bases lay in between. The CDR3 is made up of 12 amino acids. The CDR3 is CASSSAMGPQYF. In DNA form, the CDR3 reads TGTGCCAGCAGCTCAGCGATGGGGCCCCAGTACTTC.

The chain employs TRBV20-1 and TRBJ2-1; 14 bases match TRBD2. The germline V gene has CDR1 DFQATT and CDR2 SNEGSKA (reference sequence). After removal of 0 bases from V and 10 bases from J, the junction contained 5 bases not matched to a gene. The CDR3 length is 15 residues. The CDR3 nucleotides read TGCAGTGCTAGAGATACCGGGACTAGCGGGAGAGAGCAGTTCTTC. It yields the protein CSARDTGTSGREQFF.

The CDR3 DNA reads as TGCGCCAGCAGCCGAGTCGGGAGGAATGAGCAGTTCTTC. Translated: CASSRVGRNEQFF. The gene calls are TRBV5-1 and TRBJ2-1; 7 bases match TRBD2. The germline gives CDR1 SGHRS, CDR2 YFSETQ. Losses at the gene ends were 4 bases for V and 7 bases for J; bases not matched to a gene: 5. The CDR3 has 13 residues.

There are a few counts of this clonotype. CDR3 protein: CASSRLLGDRAYEQYF. The CDR3 nucleotides are TGCGCCAGCAGCCGCCTCTTGGGGGACAGGGCCTACGAGCAGTACTTC. The chain combines TRBV4-1 with TRBJ2-7; 9 bases map to TRBD1. V trimming: 4 bases; J trimming: 2 bases; junction bases outside the gene matches: 9. Germline CDR1 and CDR2: MGHRA and YSYEKL. The CDR3 runs to 16 residues.

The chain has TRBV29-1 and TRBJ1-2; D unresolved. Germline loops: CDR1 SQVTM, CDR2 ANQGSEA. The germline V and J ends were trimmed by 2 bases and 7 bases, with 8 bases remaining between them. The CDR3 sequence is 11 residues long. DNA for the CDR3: TGCAGCGTTGAACGGGAGAGTGGCTACACCTTC. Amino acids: CSVERESGYTF.

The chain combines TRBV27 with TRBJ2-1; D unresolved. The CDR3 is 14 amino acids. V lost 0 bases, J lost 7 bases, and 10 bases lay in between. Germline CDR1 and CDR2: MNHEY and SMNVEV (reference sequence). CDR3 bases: TGTGCCAGCAGTTTATCCGACACCTTGAATGAGCAGTTCTTC. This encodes CASSLSDTLNEQFF.

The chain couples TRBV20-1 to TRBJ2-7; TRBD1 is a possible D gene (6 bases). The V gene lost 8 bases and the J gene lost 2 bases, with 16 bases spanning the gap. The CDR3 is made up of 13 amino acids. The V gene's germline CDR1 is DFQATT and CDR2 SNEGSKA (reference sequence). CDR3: CSLYREAPYEQYF. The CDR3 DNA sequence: TGCAGTCTATACAGGGAAGCTCCCTACGAGCAGTACTTC.

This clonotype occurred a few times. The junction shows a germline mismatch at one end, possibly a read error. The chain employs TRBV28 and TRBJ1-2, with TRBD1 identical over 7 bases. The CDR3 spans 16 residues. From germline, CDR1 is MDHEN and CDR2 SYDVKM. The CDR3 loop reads CASTLIGLGGPRGYTF. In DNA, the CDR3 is TGTGCCAGCACTTTAATCGGCTTAGGGGGCCCCAGGGGCTACACCTTC.

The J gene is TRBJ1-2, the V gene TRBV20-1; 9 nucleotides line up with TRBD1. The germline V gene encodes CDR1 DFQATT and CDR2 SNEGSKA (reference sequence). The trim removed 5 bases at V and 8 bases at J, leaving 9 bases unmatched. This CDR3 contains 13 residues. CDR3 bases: TGCAGTGCTGAGGACAGGGGCTCGTCCGGCTACACCTTC. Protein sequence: CSAEDRGSSGYTF.

The CDR3 region has the DNA TGCAGTGCGGGCCTGGGGGAGAATAATTCACCCCTCCACTTT. Residues: CSAGLGENNSPLHF. V gene TRBV20-1 combines with J gene TRBJ1-6; TRBD1 might be the D (5 bases). The V end lost 6 bases, the J end lost 5 bases, and 14 bases lay between the germline ends. The CDR3 contains 14 residues. Germline V gene lookup returns CDR1 DFQATT and CDR2 SNEGSKA (reference sequence).

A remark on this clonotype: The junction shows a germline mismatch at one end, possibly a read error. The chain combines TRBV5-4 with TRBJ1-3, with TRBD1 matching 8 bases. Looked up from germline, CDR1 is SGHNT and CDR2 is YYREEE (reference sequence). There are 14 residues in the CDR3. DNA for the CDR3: TGTGCCGGCAGCCTACAGGGGGCTGGAAACACCATATATTTT. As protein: CAGSLQGAGNTIYF.

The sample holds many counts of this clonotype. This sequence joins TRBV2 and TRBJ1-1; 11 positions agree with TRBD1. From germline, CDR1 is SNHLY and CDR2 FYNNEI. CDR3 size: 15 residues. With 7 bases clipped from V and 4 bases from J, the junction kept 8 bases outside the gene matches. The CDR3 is CASTPRTGGGTEAFF. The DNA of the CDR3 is TGTGCCAGCACCCCCCGGACAGGGGGCGGCACTGAAGCTTTCTTT.

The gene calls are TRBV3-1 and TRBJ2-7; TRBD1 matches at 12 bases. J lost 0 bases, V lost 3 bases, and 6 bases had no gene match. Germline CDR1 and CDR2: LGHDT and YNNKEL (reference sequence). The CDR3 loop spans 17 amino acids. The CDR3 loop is CASSQLGTGGPSYEQYF. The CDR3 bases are TGTGCCAGCAGCCAGTTAGGGACAGGGGGCCCCTCCTACGAGCAGTACTTC.

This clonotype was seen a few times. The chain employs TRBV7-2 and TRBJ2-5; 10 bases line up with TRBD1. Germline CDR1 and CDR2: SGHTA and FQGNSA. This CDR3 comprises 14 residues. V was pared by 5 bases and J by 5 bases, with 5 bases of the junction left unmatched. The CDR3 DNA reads TGTGCCAGCAGCATGACAGGGGGCCATGAGACCCAGTACTTC. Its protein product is CASSMTGGHETQYF. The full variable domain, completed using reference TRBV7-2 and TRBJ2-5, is GAGVSQSPSNKVTEKGKDVELRCDPISGHTALYWYRQSLGQGLEFLIYFQGNSAPDKSGLPSDRFSAERTGGSVSTLTIQRTQQEDSAVYLCASSMTGGHETQYFGPGTRLLVL.

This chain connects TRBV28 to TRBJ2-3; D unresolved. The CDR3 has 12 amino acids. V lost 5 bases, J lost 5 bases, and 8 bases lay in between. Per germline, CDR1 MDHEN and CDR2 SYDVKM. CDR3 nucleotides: TGTGCCAGCAGTATACGCCGAGATACGCAGTATTTT. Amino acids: CASSIRRDTQYF.

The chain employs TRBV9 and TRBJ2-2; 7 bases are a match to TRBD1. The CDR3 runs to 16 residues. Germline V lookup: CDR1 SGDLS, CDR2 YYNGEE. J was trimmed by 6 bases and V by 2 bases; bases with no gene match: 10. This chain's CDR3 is CASSVDRERIAGELFF. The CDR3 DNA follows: TGTGCCAGCAGCGTCGACAGGGAACGGATAGCCGGGGAGCTGTTTTTT.

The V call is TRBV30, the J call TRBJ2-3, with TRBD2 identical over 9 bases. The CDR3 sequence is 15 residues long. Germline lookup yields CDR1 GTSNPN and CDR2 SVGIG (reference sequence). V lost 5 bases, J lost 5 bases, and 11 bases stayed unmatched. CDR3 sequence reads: CAWSPGGRAGDTQYF. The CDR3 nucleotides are TGTGCCTGGTCGCCGGGCGGGAGGGCCGGAGATACGCAGTATTTT.